This passage covers 21 T cell receptor beta chains from one sample sequenced in a study of CD8 T cells in ankylosing spondylitis. TCRdb re-called the 5' RACE reads through MiXCR, storing one row per CDR3 protein. The table has some 71,000 distinct CDR3 sequences, roughly 5.3% seen once; the top ten hold 2% to 2.5%. Sequenced sample: blood, either unsorted or a sorted T cell fraction (not recorded which). These receptors all come from a male donor with ankylosing spondylitis or in good health (not recorded which).

Ten or more counts support this clonotype. The chain is built from TRBV28 and TRBJ2-1; D may be TRBD2 (6 bases). CDR1 is MDHEN and CDR2 is SYDVKM in the germline V gene. V lost 2 bases to trimming and J lost 6 bases, with 17 bases between them. The CDR3 loop spans 16 amino acids. The CDR3 sequence: CASSLDGGLPSNEQFF. CDR3 nucleotide sequence: TGTGCCAGCAGTTTAGACGGAGGGCTCCCGAGCAATGAGCAGTTCTTC. The whole variable domain, filled in from reference TRBV28 and TRBJ2-1, reads DVKVTQSSRYLVKRTGEKVFLECVQDMDHENMFWYRQDPGLGLRLIYFSYDVKMKEKGDIPEGYSVSREKKERFSLILESASTNQTSMYLCASSLDGGLPSNEQFFGPGTRLTVL.

This clonotype was recorded at least ten times. V and J are TRBV4-2 and TRBJ1-5; no reliable D call. CDR1 is LGHNA and CDR2 is YNFKEQ in the germline V gene. The V gene lost 0 bases and the J gene lost 2 bases, with 8 bases spanning the gap. The CDR3 contains 15 residues. For the CDR3, the DNA is TGTGCCAGCAGCCAAGATACGGCAGGCAATCAGCCCCAGCATTTT. Translated: CASSQDTAGNQPQHF.

This clonotype came up many times. This chain uses TRBV2 with TRBJ2-5; D gene unclear. V lost 3 bases, J lost 1 base, and 6 bases lay in between. CDR1 and CDR2 from the germline V gene are SNHLY and FYNNEI. This CDR3 contains 13 residues. CDR3 protein: CASSDSTQETQYF. The CDR3 DNA sequence: TGTGCCAGCAGTGATTCCACCCAAGAGACCCAGTACTTC. Drawing the rest from reference TRBV2 and TRBJ2-5, the complete variable domain is EPEVTQTPSHQVTQMGQEVILRCVPISNHLYFYWYRQILGQKVEFLVSFYNNEISEKSEIFDDQFSVERPDGSNFTLKIRSTKLEDSAMYFCASSDSTQETQYFGPGTRLLVL.

This clonotype was observed many times. The chain links TRBV29-1 to TRBJ1-2; D is unclear. The V end lost 2 bases, the J end lost 4 bases, and 8 bases lay between the germline ends. Germline V gives CDR1 SQVTM, CDR2 ANQGSEA. The CDR3 loop spans 12 amino acids. The CDR3 DNA follows: TGCAGCGTTGAATGGAGTCTCTATGGCTACACCTTC. It is translated as CSVEWSLYGYTF.

This clonotype came up many times. The chain recombines TRBV20-1 with TRBJ1-1; unclear D gene. Germline-derived CDR1 and CDR2 are DFQATT and SNEGSKA (reference sequence). With 6 bases removed from V and 4 bases from J, the gap between germline ends came to 6 bases. The CDR3 extends over 10 amino acids. CDR3: CSADGTEAFF. CDR3 DNA sequence: TGCAGTGCCGACGGCACTGAAGCTTTCTTT.

The rearrangement joins TRBV20-1 to TRBJ1-4; a weak D match, TRBD1 (6 bases). The CDR3 runs 15 residues. V gave up 3 bases and J gave up 2 bases, with 13 bases separating them. Germline V CDR1 and CDR2: DFQATT, SNEGSKA (reference sequence). The DNA of the CDR3 is TGCAGTGCTAGCGACCCAAGGGGGACTAATGAAAAACTGTTTTTT. This codes for CSASDPRGTNEKLFF.

A note on this clonotype: The junction differs from germline at one of its ends, possibly a read error. The chain uses TRBV3-1 and TRBJ2-7; either TRBD1 or TRBD2 may supply D (5 bases each). There are 17 residues in the CDR3. In germline, CDR1 is LGHDT, CDR2 YNNKEL (reference sequence). DNA for the CDR3: TGTGCCAGCACCCAAGATCAAGGAACAGGAGGACTGTACGAGCAGTACTTC. It is translated as CASTQDQGTGGLYEQYF.

Ten or more counts support this clonotype. In nucleotides, the CDR3 is TGTGCCAGCAGTTACGGGACACACACTATTATCTCTGGAAACACCATATATTTT. Translating it yields CASSYGTHTIISGNTIYF. The chain has TRBV6-5 and TRBJ1-3, with a weak D call TRBD1 (6 bases). The length of the CDR3 is 18 residues. In germline, CDR1 is MNHEY, CDR2 SVGAGI. Trimming cost V 2 bases and J 0 bases, with 17 bases left between them.

This clonotype was seen at least ten times. V gene TRBV28 combines with J gene TRBJ1-2; TRBD1 is a possible D gene (5 bases). CDR3 length: 13 amino acids. Trimming left V 3 bases short and J 4 bases short, with 9 bases between. Germline V gives CDR1 MDHEN, CDR2 SYDVKM. The CDR3 DNA sequence: TGTGCCAGCAGTTTTGAGGGGCTCTATGGCTACACCTTC. This gives the protein CASSFEGLYGYTF.

This clonotype was detected many times. The genes are TRBV20-1 and TRBJ2-3; D is unresolved. The V end was cut by 5 bases, the J end by 0 bases, with 9 bases between. The CDR3 consists of 13 residues. CDR1 and CDR2 (germline): DFQATT, SNEGSKA (reference sequence). The CDR3: CSAQITSTDTQYF. CDR3 in DNA: TGCAGTGCTCAAATAACTAGCACAGATACGCAGTATTTT.

This clonotype was picked up many times. J is TRBJ2-3 and V is TRBV7-9, with TRBD2 identical over 7 bases. This CDR3 is 16 amino acids long. The germline gives CDR1 SEHNR, CDR2 FQNEAQ (reference sequence). The V and J ends lost 4 bases and 2 bases, in that order; junction bases with no gene match: 9. The CDR3 spells CASSYTAGLVTDTQYF. The CDR3 nucleotides read TGTGCCAGCAGCTATACCGCTGGACTAGTCACAGATACGCAGTATTTT.

This clonotype was seen at least ten times. V and J are TRBV30 and TRBJ1-5; a possible D gene is TRBD1 (6 bases). V dropped 0 bases and J dropped 6 bases, with 12 bases sitting between them. Germline assignment: CDR1 GTSNPN and CDR2 SVGIG (reference sequence). CDR3 length equals 14 residues. This chain's CDR3 is CAWSVKGGGQPQHF. CDR3 bases: TGTGCCTGGAGTGTCAAAGGGGGAGGTCAGCCCCAGCATTTT.

This clonotype showed up many times. CDR3 nucleotides: TGTGCCAGCAGTTTAAGAGTTGAGTGGTCCTTGAACACCGGGGAGCTGTTTTTT. Amino acids: CASSLRVEWSLNTGELFF. The chain employs TRBV27 and TRBJ2-2; D not resolved. The ends were cut back, 2 bases at V and 1 base at J, with 17 bases in the middle. This CDR3 is built from 18 residues. Per germline, CDR1 MNHEY and CDR2 SMNVEV (reference sequence).

Ten or more counts support this clonotype. The rearrangement uses TRBV5-1 and TRBJ1-3; 7 positions match TRBD1. The CDR3 loop spans 18 amino acids. Germline assignment: CDR1 SGHRS and CDR2 YFSETQ. V was clipped by 4 bases and J by 0 bases; unmatched bases: 13. CDR3 sequence reads: CASSLGGTESSSGNTIYF. As DNA, the CDR3 is TGCGCCAGCAGCCTTGGGGGGACAGAATCGAGCTCTGGAAACACCATATATTTT.

This clonotype was observed at least ten times. This sequence joins TRBV4-3 and TRBJ2-3; D uncertain. The CDR3 totals 16 residues. The V gene's germline CDR1 is LGHNA and CDR2 YSLEER. V lost 0 bases, J lost 2 bases, and 12 bases lay in between. The CDR3 coding sequence is TGCGCCAGCAGCCAAGATAGGCCAGCCCTCACAGATACGCAGTATTTT. Residues: CASSQDRPALTDTQYF.

As regards this clonotype: Since a much larger clone is just one base distant, this may be a read error. The chain recombines TRBV10-2 with TRBJ2-5, with D maybe TRBD1 (5 bases). Germline-derived CDR1 and CDR2 are WSHSY and SAAADI. This CDR3 has 13 amino acids. Written as DNA, the CDR3 is TGCGCCAACAGTGATGACAGAAGAGACCCTCGATACTTC. This codes for CANSDDRRDPRYF.

This clonotype has at least ten counts. The V gene is TRBV7-3, the J gene TRBJ2-3, with D possibly TRBD2 on 6 matching bases. This CDR3 comprises 14 residues. Deletions cut 5 bases from V and 2 bases from J, with 11 bases between. CDR1 is SGHTA and CDR2 is FQGTGA in the germline V gene. DNA for the CDR3: TGTGCCAGCAGCCTCGCGGGGAACACAGATACGCAGTATTTT. This sequence encodes CASSLAGNTDTQYF. The entire variable domain, with the rest obtained from reference TRBV7-3 and TRBJ2-3, is as follows: GAGVSQTPSNKVTEKGKYVELRCDPISGHTALYWYRQSLGQGPEFLIYFQGTGAADDSGLPNDRFFAVRPEGSVSTLKIQRTERGDSAVYLCASSLAGNTDTQYFGPGTRLTVL.

This clonotype was detected ten times or more. The genes are TRBV20-1 and TRBJ2-7; tentative D call: TRBD1 (6 bases). Germline V gives CDR1 DFQATT, CDR2 SNEGSKA (reference sequence). The V and J ends lost 3 bases and 4 bases respectively, with 16 bases between them. This CDR3 has 14 residues. In DNA, the CDR3 is TGCAGTGCTAGGCCCTCCGGGACATTATACGAGCAGTACTTC. It specifies CSARPSGTLYEQYF.

This clonotype was detected many times. The chain is built from TRBV27 and TRBJ2-7, with 9 bases that match TRBD1. The CDR3 is 15 residues long. The J segment lost 3 bases and the V segment lost 5 bases, leaving 8 bases of the junction unmatched. The V gene's germline CDR1 is MNHEY and CDR2 SMNVEV (reference sequence). The CDR3 sequence: CASSSRQGGVYEQYF. CDR3 in DNA: TGTGCCAGCAGTAGCCGACAGGGGGGGGTCTACGAGCAGTACTTC.

This clonotype was seen at least ten times. This chain uses TRBV2 with TRBJ1-2; D gene ambiguous. Deletions cut 3 bases from V and 5 bases from J, with 4 bases between. The CDR3 has 11 amino acids. Germline V lookup: CDR1 SNHLY, CDR2 FYNNEI. In DNA form, the CDR3 reads TGTGCCAGCAGTGACCGGTATGGCTACACCTTC. Translation gives CASSDRYGYTF.

Many counts were recorded for this clonotype. The rearrangement joins TRBV18 to TRBJ2-2; perhaps TRBD2 as D (5 bases). V was pared by 2 bases and J by 0 bases, with 10 bases between. Germline V gene lookup returns CDR1 KGHSH and CDR2 LQKENI. The CDR3 runs 16 residues. CDR3 nucleotide sequence: TGTGCCAGCTCACCATTCGGGAATGCGAACACCGGGGAGCTGTTTTTT. This translates into CASSPFGNANTGELFF. Full variable domain (outside the CDR3, taken from reference TRBV18 and TRBJ2-2): NAGVMQNPRHLVRRRGQEARLRCSPMKGHSHVYWYRQLPEEGLKFMVYLQKENIIDESGMPKERFSAEFPKEGPSILRIQQVVRGDSAAYFCASSPFGNANTGELFFGEGSRLTVL.